These 23 T cell receptor beta chains were all obtained from the same sample, sequenced in a study of blood T cell repertoires in COVID-19. Sequencing used immunoSEQ multiplex PCR; TCRdb keeps in-frame clones, though not all of them. This sample has about 230,000 clones, with about 80% found just once. Sequencing was performed on peripheral blood. All receptors derive from a man aged 45-65 years with active or convalescent COVID-19.

This chain uses TRBV24-1 with TRBJ1-2; 11 positions agree with TRBD1. The ends lost 5 bases at V and 6 bases at J; junction bases unmatched: 10. The CDR3 length is 16 residues. CDR1 is KGHDR, CDR2 SFDVKD, per germline. The CDR3: CATSGPPGQGVDGYTF. CDR3 DNA: TGTGCCACCAGTGGCCCTCCGGGACAGGGGGTAGATGGCTACACCTTC.

The V and J genes are TRBV4-1 and TRBJ2-5; the D is unclear. The CDR3 loop spans 13 amino acids. V lost 0 bases and J lost 5, with 7 bases in between. CDR1 and CDR2 (germline): MGHRA, YSYEKL. The CDR3 nucleotides are TGCGCCAGCAGCCAAGAGGAGTACGAGACCCAGTACTTC. It translates to CASSQEEYETQYF.

The chain links TRBV19 to TRBJ1-5; possibly TRBD1 for D (6 bases). Germline CDR1 is LNHDA and CDR2 is SQIVND (reference sequence). The V end was cut by 4 bases, the J end by 6 bases, with 16 bases between. CDR3 length: 15 amino acids. Here the CDR3 DNA reads TGTGCCAGTAGTAGCCGCACAGGGTTGGGTCAGCCCCAGCATTTT. The encoded protein is CASSSRTGLGQPQHF.

This chain uses TRBV5-1 with TRBJ2-7; D remains ambiguous. V was cut by 3 bases and J by 7 bases, with 8 bases left in between. The CDR3 runs to 11 residues. Germline V CDR1 and CDR2: SGHRS, YFSETQ. CDR3 nucleotide sequence: TGCGCCAGCAGCTCCACCCAGGAGCAGTACTTC. It encodes CASSSTQEQYF.

This chain connects TRBV12-3 or TRBV12-4 to TRBJ2-3; unclear D gene. The V end was cut by 4 bases, the J end by 2 bases, with 7 bases between. CDR3 size: 13 residues. The CDR3 is CASSSSVTDTQYF. The DNA of the CDR3 is TGTGCCAGCAGTTCGTCAGTCACAGATACGCAGTATTTT.

The CDR3 reads CAWRGAGANTGELFF. Here the CDR3 DNA reads TGTGCCTGGAGGGGAGCGGGAGCGAACACCGGGGAGCTGTTTTTT. The J gene is TRBJ2-2, the V gene TRBV30; 8 positions match TRBD2. The CDR3 totals 15 residues. Trimming at V came to 3 bases and at J to 0 bases, leaving 3 bases not matched to a gene. Germline CDR1 and CDR2: GTSNPN and SVGIG (reference sequence). The full variable domain, completed using reference TRBV30 and TRBJ2-2, is SQTIHQWPATLVQPVGSPLSLECTVEGTSNPNLYWYRQAAGRGLQLLFYSVGIGQISSEVPQNLSASRPQDRQFILSSKKLLLSDSGFYLCAWRGAGANTGELFFGEGSRLTVL.

The chain joins TRBV10-3 to TRBJ2-7; a weak D match, TRBD2 (7 bases). The CDR3 sequence is 14 residues long. The germline V gene encodes CDR1 ENHRY and CDR2 SYGVKD. Trimming shortened V by 6 bases and J by 5 bases, and 17 bases separated the two germline ends. The CDR3 DNA is TGTGCCATCAGCGCCCGGGGGGCGGTTGACGAGCAGTACTTC. It encodes CAISARGAVDEQYF.

The rearrangement uses TRBV7-3 and TRBJ2-6; 8 nucleotides line up with TRBD1. Germline V gene lookup returns CDR1 SGHTA and CDR2 FQGTGA. The CDR3 has 18 residues. The trim removed 0 bases at V and 1 base at J, leaving 5 bases unmatched. CDR3 region: CASSLTGRGPSGANVLTF. CDR3 nucleotide sequence: TGTGCCAGCAGCTTAACGGGCAGGGGGCCGTCTGGGGCCAACGTCCTGACTTTC.

This chain links TRBV12-5 with TRBJ1-1; unclear D gene. CDR3 length: 15 residues. CDR1 and CDR2 from the germline V gene are LGHNT and FRNRAP. V was pared by 4 bases and J by 0 bases, with 12 bases between. CDR3 coding DNA: TGTGCTAGTGGTTCTGCCATAGCTTTGAACACTGAAGCTTTCTTT. It yields the protein CASGSAIALNTEAFF.

The rearrangement links TRBV7-9 to TRBJ1-5, with no clear D. Germline assignment: CDR1 SEHNR and CDR2 FQNEAQ (reference sequence). Trimming stripped 7 bases from V and 0 bases from J, with 10 bases between. This CDR3 spans 14 amino acids. CDR3 in DNA: TGTGCCAGCACCCCAAGCAATAGCAATCAGCCCCAGCATTTT. Translating gives CASTPSNSNQPQHF.

The gene calls are TRBV7-2 and TRBJ1-2, with D perhaps TRBD1 (5 bases). The CDR3 is 16 residues long. V was clipped by 4 bases and J by 4 bases, with 19 bases between them. CDR1 is SGHTA, CDR2 FQGNSA, per germline. In nucleotides, the CDR3 is TGTGCCAGCAGCTCCCTGGCAGTGCAGGGCGGCTATGGCTACACCTTC. Encoded protein: CASSSLAVQGGYGYTF.

V gene TRBV5-4 combines with J gene TRBJ2-7, with 14 nucleotides matching TRBD2. This CDR3 comprises 17 residues. Germline lookup yields CDR1 SGHNT and CDR2 YYREEE (reference sequence). Trimming cost V 4 bases and J 2 bases; bases outside gene matches: 8. CDR3 DNA sequence: TGTGCCAGCAGCGGGAAGGGACTAGCGGGGGCGACCTACGAGCAGTACTTC. It encodes CASSGKGLAGATYEQYF.

This rearrangement joins TRBV7-2 to TRBJ2-2; possible D gene TRBD2, 5 bases. Germline CDR1 and CDR2: SGHTA and FQGNSA. Between the trimmed V and J ends, which lost 5 bases and 0 bases, there was a span of 10 bases. The CDR3 spans 15 residues. The chain's CDR3 is CASSPLLANTGELFF. The CDR3 DNA follows: TGTGCCAGCAGCCCCTTACTAGCGAACACCGGGGAGCTGTTTTTT.

The chain combines TRBV12-2 with TRBJ1-1; the D segment call TRBD1 is taken from the table without a DNA check. TRBV12-2 corresponds to a pseudogene. The CDR3 is made up of 15 amino acids. The CDR3 sequence: CASRLTTGKGTEAFF. The CDR3, as DNA: TGTGCAAGTCGCTTAACTACAGGGAAAGGCACTGAAGCTTTCTTT.

The gene calls are TRBV7-3 and TRBJ1-2; D call uncertain. V shed 0 bases and J shed 8 bases, with 10 bases lying between them. From germline, CDR1 is SGHTA and CDR2 FQGTGA. This CDR3 comprises 13 residues. The CDR3 reads CASSLTRVRGYTF. CDR3 nucleotide sequence: TGTGCCAGCAGCTTAACGCGGGTGCGCGGCTACACCTTC.

The chain carries TRBV13 and TRBJ1-4, with D perhaps matching TRBD1 (5 bases). CDR3 size: 15 residues. CDR1 is PRHDT, CDR2 FYEKMQ, per germline (reference sequence). Trimming removed 5 bases from V and 4 bases from J, with 14 bases in between. CDR3 loop: CASSHSRVYNEKLFF. CDR3 nucleotide sequence: TGTGCCAGCAGCCATAGCAGGGTTTATAATGAAAAACTGTTTTTT.

The rearrangement joins TRBV6-6 to TRBJ2-6; 7 bases map to TRBD1. The V and J ends lost 8 bases and 2 bases, in that order; junction bases with no gene match: 3. The CDR3 sequence is 14 residues long. Germline lookup yields CDR1 MNHNY and CDR2 SVGAGI (reference sequence). CDR3 sequence reads: CASGQEAGANVLTF. The CDR3 region has the DNA TGTGCCAGCGGACAGGAGGCTGGGGCCAACGTCCTGACTTTC.

CDR3 DNA sequence: TGTGCCAGCAGCTTGACGATTCCGGGACTAGCCATGGAAGAGACCCAGTACTTC. Encoded protein: CASSLTIPGLAMEETQYF. The chain uses TRBV5-5 and TRBJ2-5, with 9 nucleotides matching TRBD2. Unmatched junction bases numbered 13, after V lost 1 base and J lost 3 bases. Germline assignment: CDR1 SGHKS and CDR2 YYEKEE (reference sequence). The CDR3 consists of 18 residues.

The chain joins TRBV5-1 to TRBJ1-1; the match to TRBD1 covers 9 bases. The germline gives CDR1 SGHRS, CDR2 YFSETQ. This CDR3 has 15 residues. V shed 3 bases, J shed 1 base, and the junction held 4 bases outside the gene matches. DNA of the CDR3: TGCGCCAGCAGCTATTCGACAGGGGGGAACACTGAAGCTTTCTTT. Protein product: CASSYSTGGNTEAFF.

V and J are TRBV27 and TRBJ1-6; 10 bases line up with TRBD1. V trimming: 3 bases; J trimming: 10 bases; junction bases outside the gene matches: 3. In germline, CDR1 is MNHEY, CDR2 SMNVEV (reference sequence). This CDR3 region has 14 residues. The chain's CDR3 is CASSFSGQGSPLHF. CDR3 coding DNA: TGTGCCAGCAGTTTTTCGGGACAGGGGTCACCCCTCCACTTT.

The V gene is TRBV20-1, the J gene TRBJ2-5; 7 bases are shared with TRBD2. Trimming at V came to 3 bases and at J to 0 bases, leaving 10 bases not matched to a gene. CDR3 length: 16 amino acids. Germline lookup yields CDR1 DFQATT and CDR2 SNEGSKA (reference sequence). In DNA, the CDR3 is TGCAGTGCTAGTCCCTCCGGGGGGACCTACCAAGAGACCCAGTACTTC. This gives the protein CSASPSGGTYQETQYF.

V and J are TRBV5-1 and TRBJ1-2, with 12 bases lining up with TRBD1. The V and J ends lost 3 bases and 6 bases, in that order; junction bases with no gene match: 15. This CDR3 contains 18 residues. Looked up from germline, CDR1 is SGHRS and CDR2 is YFSETQ. The CDR3 reads CASSWGGTGTGGADGYTF. In DNA, the CDR3 is TGCGCCAGCAGCTGGGGTGGCACCGGGACAGGGGGCGCTGATGGCTACACCTTC.

V gene TRBV5-4 combines with J gene TRBJ2-7, with D maybe TRBD2 (5 bases). The V end was cut by 0 bases, the J end by 6 bases, with 10 bases between. This CDR3 spans 13 amino acids. Germline assignment: CDR1 SGHNT and CDR2 YYREEE (reference sequence). CDR3 residues: CASSLESSGEQYF. The CDR3 DNA reads as TGTGCCAGCAGCTTGGAGTCCAGCGGCGAGCAGTACTTC.